Listed below are T cell receptor beta chains from one sample, sequenced in a study of T cell changes during pregnancy in multiple sclerosis. Clones were read by immunoSEQ multiplex PCR, and TCRdb kept only the in-frame ones, dropping some. The sample holds 70,000 to 85,000 clones, about 90% seen once. The sequencing used peripheral blood, collected before pregnancy. These receptors were taken from a female donor with multiple sclerosis, enrolled in a pregnancy study. Each CDR3 is given with its conserved first and last residue. A D gene is named only where the DNA matches it firmly. Clone size is shown for a subset of rows, as once, few, many or a class of expanded clone.

v_call,clone_size,d_call,j_call,cdr3_aa,cdr3_nt
TRBV5-1,NA,TRBD1,TRBJ2-2,CASSLGQGVRTGELFF,TGCGCCAGCAGCTTAGGTCAGGGGGTTCGTACCGGGGAGCTGTTTTTT
TRBV7-8,few,NA,TRBJ2-1,CASSLGDPGGKQFF,TGTGCCAGCAGCTTAGGGGACCCCGGGGGAAAGCAGTTCTTC
TRBV28,once,TRBD1,TRBJ1-5,CASRLDRVSNQPQHF,TGTGCCAGCAGACTCGACAGGGTGAGCAATCAGCCCCAGCATTTT
TRBV30,NA,NA,TRBJ1-2,CAWSVIGIVGESNYGYTF,TGTGCCTGGAGTGTAATCGGTATCGTGGGCGAGTCTAACTATGGCTACACCTTC
TRBV28,NA,NA,TRBJ1-5,CASSFREGQPQHF,TGTGCCAGCAGTTTCAGGGAGGGTCAGCCCCAGCATTTT
TRBV27,NA,NA,TRBJ2-1,CASSTTSRIDEQFF,TGTGCCAGCAGTACCACTAGTAGGATTGATGAGCAGTTCTTC
TRBV5-1,NA,TRBD2,TRBJ2-7,CASSLDTSGRYEQYF,TGCGCCAGCAGCTTGGATACTAGCGGGAGGTACGAGCAGTACTTC
TRBV28,NA,NA,TRBJ2-7,CASSPPTVLYEQYF,TGTGCCAGCAGTCCTCCCACGGTACTCTACGAGCAGTACTTC
TRBV5-6,once,NA,TRBJ2-1,CASSLTSSYNEQFF,TGTGCCAGCAGCTTGACGAGCTCCTACAATGAGCAGTTCTTC
TRBV7-9,NA,NA,TRBJ2-7,CASSPSNLGGYEQYF,TGTGCCAGCAGTCCCTCGAACCTCGGCGGGTACGAGCAGTACTTC
TRBV9,NA,NA,TRBJ2-2,CASSVQLLTGRGLSGTGELFF,TGTGCCAGCAGCGTACAATTATTAACCGGCCGAGGACTATCTGGCACCGGGGAGCTGTTTTTT
TRBV18,NA,TRBD1,TRBJ1-1,CASSPDAGTGHTEAFF,TGTGCCAGCTCACCTGATGCCGGGACAGGGCACACTGAAGCTTTCTTT
TRBV19,NA,TRBD1,TRBJ2-7,CASSMGQGDYEQYF,TGTGCCAGTAGTATGGGGCAGGGGGATTACGAGCAGTACTTC
TRBV28,NA,TRBD2,TRBJ2-7,CASTSGSGVYEQYF,TGTGCCAGCACTAGCGGGAGTGGTGTCTACGAGCAGTACTTC
TRBV5-6,NA,NA,TRBJ1-1,CARRGNTEAFF,TGTGCCAGGCGGGGGAACACTGAAGCTTTCTTT
TRBV27,once,NA,TRBJ2-3,CASSSRLFGSGATDTQYF,TGTGCCAGCAGTTCCCGCCTATTCGGTAGCGGAGCCACAGATACGCAGTATTTT
TRBV9,NA,TRBD1,TRBJ1-2,CASSVVPGGGSHGYTF,TGTGCCAGCAGCGTAGTCCCAGGGGGCGGTTCACATGGCTACACCTTC
TRBV11-2,NA,NA,TRBJ2-2,CASIPGTPGELFF,TGTGCCAGCATCCCCGGGACACCCGGGGAGCTGTTTTTT
TRBV6-6,few,TRBD2,TRBJ2-7,CASSLGGPNPEQYF,TGTGCCAGCAGTTTGGGAGGGCCTAATCCCGAGCAGTACTTC
TRBV28,NA,NA,TRBJ1-2,CASSPGLQGYTF,TGTGCCAGCAGCCCGGGACTGCAGGGCTACACCTTC
TRBV28,NA,NA,TRBJ1-5,CASSLAGVNQPQHF,TGTGCCAGCAGTTTGGCGGGGGTGAATCAGCCCCAGCATTTT
TRBV18,NA,NA,TRBJ1-1,CASSPRAGETEAFF,TGTGCCAGCTCACCGCGTGCAGGGGAAACTGAAGCTTTCTTT
TRBV4-2,NA,NA,TRBJ1-2,CASSQDRSANYGYTF,TGTGCCAGCAGCCAGGACAGATCTGCTAACTATGGCTACACCTTC
TRBV11-2,NA,TRBD2,TRBJ2-7,CASSLRTSGTHYEQYF,TGTGCCAGCAGCTTAAGGACTAGCGGGACCCACTACGAGCAGTACTTC
TRBV25-1,NA,NA,TRBJ2-1,CASSTSHNEQFF,TGTGCCAGCAGTACTAGCCACAATGAGCAGTTCTTC
TRBV5-4,once,NA,TRBJ2-5,CASSLAANYQETQYF,TGTGCCAGCAGCTTGGCCGCGAATTACCAAGAGACCCAGTACTTC
TRBV2,NA,NA,TRBJ2-3,CASSEQADTQYF,TGTGCCAGCAGTGAACAGGCAGATACGCAGTATTTT
TRBV12-5,NA,NA,TRBJ1-2,CASGQQGFNYGYTF,TGTGCTAGTGGCCAACAGGGTTTTAACTATGGCTACACCTTC
TRBV28,NA,NA,TRBJ1-1,CASSPGVNTEAFF,TGTGCCAGCAGTCCGGGTGTGAACACTGAAGCTTTCTTT
TRBV28,NA,TRBD2,TRBJ2-1,CASRTTSGSLEQFF,TGTGCCAGCAGGACGACTAGCGGGAGTCTTGAGCAGTTCTTC
TRBV27,NA,NA,TRBJ2-7,CASLRVPGGEQYF,TGTGCCAGCCTCCGGGTCCCTGGGGGGGAGCAGTACTTC
TRBV4-2,once,TRBD1,TRBJ1-1,CASSQQGANTEAFF,TGTGCCAGCAGCCAACAGGGGGCGAACACTGAAGCTTTCTTT
TRBV13,NA,TRBD1,TRBJ2-1,CASSLTTGEDEQFF,TGTGCCAGCAGCTTAACGACAGGGGAGGATGAGCAGTTCTTC
TRBV27,NA,TRBD1,TRBJ2-1,CASSLPGGAYNEQFF,TGTGCCAGCAGTCTTCCAGGGGGCGCCTACAATGAGCAGTTCTTC
TRBV7-9,NA,TRBD1,TRBJ2-2,CAIRGQGSTGELFF,TGTGCCATACGGGGACAGGGTAGCACCGGGGAGCTGTTTTTT
TRBV7-9,once,NA,TRBJ2-2,CASSLASETGELFF,TGTGCCAGCAGCTTAGCTAGTGAGACCGGGGAGCTGTTTTTT
TRBV27,NA,NA,TRBJ1-3,CASSLSRIGNTIYF,TGTGCCAGCAGTTTATCGCGGATAGGAAACACCATATATTTT
TRBV19,NA,NA,TRBJ2-5,CASSNRGAQETQYF,TGTGCCAGTAGTAACCGCGGCGCACAAGAGACCCAGTACTTC
TRBV7-4,NA,TRBD1,TRBJ1-1,CASSSDGTDMNTEAFF,TGTGCCAGCAGCTCAGACGGGACAGACATGAACACTGAAGCTTTCTTT
TRBV5-1,NA,NA,TRBJ2-7,CASSLAGSYEQYF,TGCGCCAGCAGCTTGGCAGGGTCCTACGAGCAGTACTTC
TRBV5-6,few,NA,TRBJ1-1,CASSLVGGPEAFF,TGTGCCAGCAGCTTGGTGGGGGGGCCTGAAGCTTTCTTT